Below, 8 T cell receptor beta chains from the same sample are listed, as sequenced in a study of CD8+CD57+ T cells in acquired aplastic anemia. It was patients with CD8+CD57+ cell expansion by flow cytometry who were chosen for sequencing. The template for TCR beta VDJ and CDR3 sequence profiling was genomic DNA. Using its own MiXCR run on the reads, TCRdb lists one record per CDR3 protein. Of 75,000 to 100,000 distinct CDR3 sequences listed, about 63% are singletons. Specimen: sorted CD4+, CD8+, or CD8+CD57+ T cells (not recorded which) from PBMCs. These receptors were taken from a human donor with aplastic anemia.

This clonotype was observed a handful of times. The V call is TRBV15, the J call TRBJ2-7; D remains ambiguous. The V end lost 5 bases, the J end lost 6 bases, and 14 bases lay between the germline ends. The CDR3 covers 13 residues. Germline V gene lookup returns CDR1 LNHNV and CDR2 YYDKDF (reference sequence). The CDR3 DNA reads TGTGCCACCAGCTCGACGGAGAACGGCGAGCAGTACTTC. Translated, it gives CATSSTENGEQYF.

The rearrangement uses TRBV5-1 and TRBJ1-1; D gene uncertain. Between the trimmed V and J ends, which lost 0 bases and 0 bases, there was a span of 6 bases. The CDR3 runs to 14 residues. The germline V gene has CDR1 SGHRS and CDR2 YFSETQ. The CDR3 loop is CASSLEGLNTEAFF. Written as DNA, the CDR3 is TGCGCCAGCAGCTTGGAAGGGCTGAACACTGAAGCTTTCTTT.

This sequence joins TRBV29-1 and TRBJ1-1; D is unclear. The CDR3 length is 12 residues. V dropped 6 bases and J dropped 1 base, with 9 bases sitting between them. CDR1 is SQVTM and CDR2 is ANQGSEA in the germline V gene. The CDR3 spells CSVTHGNTEAFF. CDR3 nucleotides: TGCAGCGTGACACATGGGAACACTGAAGCTTTCTTT.

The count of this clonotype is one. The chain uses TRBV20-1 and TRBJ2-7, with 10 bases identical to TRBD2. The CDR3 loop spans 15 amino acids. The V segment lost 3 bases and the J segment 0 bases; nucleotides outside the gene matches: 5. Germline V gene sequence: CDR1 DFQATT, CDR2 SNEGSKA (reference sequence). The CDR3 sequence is CSASRASGSSYEQYF. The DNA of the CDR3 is TGCAGTGCTAGTCGGGCTAGCGGGAGCTCCTACGAGCAGTACTTC.

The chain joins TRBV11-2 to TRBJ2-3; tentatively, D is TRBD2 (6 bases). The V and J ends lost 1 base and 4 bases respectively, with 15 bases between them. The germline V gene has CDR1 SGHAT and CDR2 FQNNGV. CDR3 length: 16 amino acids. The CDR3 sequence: CASSLVGGIVADTQYF. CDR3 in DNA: TGTGCCAGCAGCTTAGTGGGCGGGATTGTAGCAGATACGCAGTATTTT.

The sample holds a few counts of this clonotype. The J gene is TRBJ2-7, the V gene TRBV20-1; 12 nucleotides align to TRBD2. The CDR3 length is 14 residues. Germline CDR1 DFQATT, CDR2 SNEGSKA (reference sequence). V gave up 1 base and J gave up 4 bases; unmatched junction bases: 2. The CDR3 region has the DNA TGCAGTGCTAGAGGCCTAGCGGGAGGGTACGAGCAGTACTTC. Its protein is CSARGLAGGYEQYF.

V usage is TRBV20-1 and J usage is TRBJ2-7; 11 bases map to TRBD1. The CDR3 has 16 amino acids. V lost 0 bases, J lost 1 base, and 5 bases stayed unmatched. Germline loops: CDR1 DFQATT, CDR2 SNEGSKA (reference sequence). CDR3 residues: CSAREDRGPGSYEQYF. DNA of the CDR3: TGCAGTGCTAGAGAGGACAGGGGGCCCGGGTCCTACGAGCAGTACTTC.

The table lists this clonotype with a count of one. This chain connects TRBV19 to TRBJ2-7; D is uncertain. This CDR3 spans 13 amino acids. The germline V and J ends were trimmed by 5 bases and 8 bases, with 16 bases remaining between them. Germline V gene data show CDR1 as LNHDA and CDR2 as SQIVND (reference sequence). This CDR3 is CASSFLTSGQQYF. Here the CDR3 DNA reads TGTGCCAGTAGTTTCTTGACCTCAGGACAGCAGTACTTC.